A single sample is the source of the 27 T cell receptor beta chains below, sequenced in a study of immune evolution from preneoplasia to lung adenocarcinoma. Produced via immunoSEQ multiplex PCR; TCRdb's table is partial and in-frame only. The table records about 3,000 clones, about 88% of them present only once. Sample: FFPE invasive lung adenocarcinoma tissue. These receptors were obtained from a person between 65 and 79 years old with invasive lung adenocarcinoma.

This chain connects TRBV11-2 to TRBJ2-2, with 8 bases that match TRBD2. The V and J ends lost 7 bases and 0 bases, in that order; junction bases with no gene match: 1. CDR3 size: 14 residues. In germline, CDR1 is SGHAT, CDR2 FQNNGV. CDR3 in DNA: TGTGCCAGCATGGGACTAGCGAACACCGGGGAGCTGTTTTTT. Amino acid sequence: CASMGLANTGELFF.

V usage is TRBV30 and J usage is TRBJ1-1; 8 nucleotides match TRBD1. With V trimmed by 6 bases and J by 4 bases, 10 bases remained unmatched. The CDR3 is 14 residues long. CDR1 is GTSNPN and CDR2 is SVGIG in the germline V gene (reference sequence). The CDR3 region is CACARTGRGTEAFF. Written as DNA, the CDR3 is TGTGCCTGCGCCAGGACAGGGCGGGGCACTGAAGCTTTCTTT.

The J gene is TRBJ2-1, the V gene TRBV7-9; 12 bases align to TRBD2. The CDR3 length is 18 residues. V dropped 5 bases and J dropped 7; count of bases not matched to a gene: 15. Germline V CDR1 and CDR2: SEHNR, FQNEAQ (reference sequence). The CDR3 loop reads CASSPAGTSGRGWNEQFF. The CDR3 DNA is TGTGCCAGCAGCCCAGCTGGGACTAGCGGGCGTGGATGGAATGAGCAGTTCTTC.

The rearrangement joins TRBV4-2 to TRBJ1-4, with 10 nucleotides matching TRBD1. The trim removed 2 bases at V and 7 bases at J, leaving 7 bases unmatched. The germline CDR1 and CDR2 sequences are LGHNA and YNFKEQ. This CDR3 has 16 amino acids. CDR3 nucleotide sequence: TGTGCCAGCAGCCAACTAGCGGGACAGGGGACTGAAAAACTGTTTTTT. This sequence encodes CASSQLAGQGTEKLFF.

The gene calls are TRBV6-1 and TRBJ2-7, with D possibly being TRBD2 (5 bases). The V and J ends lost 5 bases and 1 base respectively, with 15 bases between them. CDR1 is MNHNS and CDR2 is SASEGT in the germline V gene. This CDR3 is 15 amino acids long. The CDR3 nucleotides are TGTGCCAGCAGTTTTGAAGGAGGTCGTTCCTACGAGCAGTACTTC. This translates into CASSFEGGRSYEQYF.

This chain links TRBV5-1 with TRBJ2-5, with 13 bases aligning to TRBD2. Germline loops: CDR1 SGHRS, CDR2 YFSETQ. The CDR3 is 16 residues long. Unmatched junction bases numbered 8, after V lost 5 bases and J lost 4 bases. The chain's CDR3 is CASRPRTSGSLETQYF. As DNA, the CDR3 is TGCGCCAGCAGACCCCGGACTAGCGGGAGTTTAGAGACCCAGTACTTC.

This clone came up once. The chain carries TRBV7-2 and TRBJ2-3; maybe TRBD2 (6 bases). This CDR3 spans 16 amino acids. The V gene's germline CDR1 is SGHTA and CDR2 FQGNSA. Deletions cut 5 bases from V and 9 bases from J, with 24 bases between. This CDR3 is CASSPPGLPHRETQYF. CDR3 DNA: TGTGCCAGCAGCCCTCCGGGACTGCCCCACCGGGAAACGCAGTATTTT.

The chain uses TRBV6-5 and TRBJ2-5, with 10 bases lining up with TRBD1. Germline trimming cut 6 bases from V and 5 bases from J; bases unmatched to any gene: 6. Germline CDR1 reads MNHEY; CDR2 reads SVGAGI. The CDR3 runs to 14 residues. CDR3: CASRGDRGDETQYF. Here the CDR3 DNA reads TGTGCCAGCAGGGGGGACAGGGGTGACGAGACCCAGTACTTC.

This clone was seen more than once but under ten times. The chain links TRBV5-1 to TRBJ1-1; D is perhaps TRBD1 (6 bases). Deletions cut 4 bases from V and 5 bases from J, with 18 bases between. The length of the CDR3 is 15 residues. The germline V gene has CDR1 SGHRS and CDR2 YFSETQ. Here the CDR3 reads CASSAGGVQGTEAFF. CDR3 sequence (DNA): TGCGCCAGCAGCGCCGGGGGGGTCCAGGGGACTGAAGCTTTCTTT.

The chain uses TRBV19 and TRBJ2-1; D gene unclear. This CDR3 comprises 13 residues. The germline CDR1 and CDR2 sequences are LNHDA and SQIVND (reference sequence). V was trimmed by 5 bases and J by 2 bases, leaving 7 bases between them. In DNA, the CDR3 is TGTGCCAGTAGTTCCTACACCTACAATGAGCAGTTCTTC. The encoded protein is CASSSYTYNEQFF.

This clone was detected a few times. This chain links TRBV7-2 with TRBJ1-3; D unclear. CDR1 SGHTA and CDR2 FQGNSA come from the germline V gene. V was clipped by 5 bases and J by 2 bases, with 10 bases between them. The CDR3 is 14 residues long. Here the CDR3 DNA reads TGTGCCAGCAGCAAAGGACTGGCTGGAAACACCATATATTTT. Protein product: CASSKGLAGNTIYF.

This chain's CDR3 is CASSPPGYQETQYF. CDR3 sequence (DNA): TGCGCCAGCAGCCCCCCGGGGTACCAAGAGACCCAGTACTTC. This chain connects TRBV5-1 to TRBJ2-5, with D possibly TRBD2 on 5 matching bases. In germline, CDR1 is SGHRS, CDR2 YFSETQ. This CDR3 region has 14 residues. V shed 4 bases and J shed 0 bases, with 10 bases lying between them.

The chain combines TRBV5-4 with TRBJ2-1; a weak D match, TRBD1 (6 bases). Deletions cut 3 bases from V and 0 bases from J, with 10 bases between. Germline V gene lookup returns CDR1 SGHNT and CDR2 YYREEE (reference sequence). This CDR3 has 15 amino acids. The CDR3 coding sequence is TGTGCCAGCAGCTCTGACAGGAGCTCCTACAATGAGCAGTTCTTC. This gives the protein CASSSDRSSYNEQFF.

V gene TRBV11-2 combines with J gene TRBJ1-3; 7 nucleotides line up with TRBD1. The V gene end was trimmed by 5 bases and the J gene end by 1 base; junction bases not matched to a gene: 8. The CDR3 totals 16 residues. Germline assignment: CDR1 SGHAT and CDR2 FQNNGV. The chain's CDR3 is CASSRRDSPSGNTIYF. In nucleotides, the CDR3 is TGTGCCAGCAGCAGGCGGGACAGCCCTTCTGGAAACACCATATATTTT.

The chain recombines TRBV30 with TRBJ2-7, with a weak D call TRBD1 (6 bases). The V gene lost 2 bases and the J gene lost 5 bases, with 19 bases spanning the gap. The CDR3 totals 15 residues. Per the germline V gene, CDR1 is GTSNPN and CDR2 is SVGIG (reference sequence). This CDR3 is CAWSPTWQGTNEQYF. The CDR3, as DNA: TGTGCCTGGAGTCCCACTTGGCAGGGGACAAACGAGCAGTACTTC.

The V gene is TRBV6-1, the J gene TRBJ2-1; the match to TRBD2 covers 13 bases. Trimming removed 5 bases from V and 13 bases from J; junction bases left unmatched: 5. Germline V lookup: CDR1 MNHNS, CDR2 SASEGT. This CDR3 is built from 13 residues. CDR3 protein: CASSYTSGGAQFF. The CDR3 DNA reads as TGTGCCAGCAGTTATACTAGCGGGGGGGCTCAGTTCTTC.

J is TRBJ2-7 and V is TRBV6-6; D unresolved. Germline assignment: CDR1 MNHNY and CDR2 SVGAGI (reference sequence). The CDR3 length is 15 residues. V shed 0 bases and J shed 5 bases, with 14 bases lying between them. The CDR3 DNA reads TGTGCCAGCAGTTACTCGATTCTGGGTCCCCACGAGCAGTACTTC. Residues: CASSYSILGPHEQYF.

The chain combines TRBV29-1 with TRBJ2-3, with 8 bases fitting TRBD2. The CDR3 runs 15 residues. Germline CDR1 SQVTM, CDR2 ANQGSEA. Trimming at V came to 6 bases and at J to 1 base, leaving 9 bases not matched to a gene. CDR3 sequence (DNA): TGCAGCGTAACCGGGACTAGGGAAGGCACAGATACGCAGTATTTT. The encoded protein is CSVTGTREGTDTQYF.

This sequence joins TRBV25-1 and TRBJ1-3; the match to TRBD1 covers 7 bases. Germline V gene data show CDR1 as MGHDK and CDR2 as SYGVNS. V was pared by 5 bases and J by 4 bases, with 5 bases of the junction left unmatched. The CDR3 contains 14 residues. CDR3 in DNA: TGTGCCAGCAGTCAAGGGACAGCCGGAAACACCATATATTTT. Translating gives CASSQGTAGNTIYF.

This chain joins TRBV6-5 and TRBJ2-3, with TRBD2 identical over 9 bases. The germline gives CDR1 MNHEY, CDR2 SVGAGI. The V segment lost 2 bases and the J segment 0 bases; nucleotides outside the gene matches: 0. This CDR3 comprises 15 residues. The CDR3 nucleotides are TGTGCCAGCAGTTACCTAGCGGGGAGCACAGATACGCAGTATTTT. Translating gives CASSYLAGSTDTQYF.

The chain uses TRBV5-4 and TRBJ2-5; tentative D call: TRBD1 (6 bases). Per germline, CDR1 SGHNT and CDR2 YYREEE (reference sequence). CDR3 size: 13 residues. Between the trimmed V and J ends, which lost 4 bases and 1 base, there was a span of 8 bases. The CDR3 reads CASSMDSQETQYF. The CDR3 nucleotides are TGTGCCAGCAGCATGGACAGCCAAGAGACCCAGTACTTC.

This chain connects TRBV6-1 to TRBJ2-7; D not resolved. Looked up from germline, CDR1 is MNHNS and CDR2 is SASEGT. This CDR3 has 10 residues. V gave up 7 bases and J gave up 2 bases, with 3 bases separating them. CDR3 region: CASNAYEQYF. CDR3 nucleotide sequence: TGTGCCAGCAATGCCTACGAGCAGTACTTC.

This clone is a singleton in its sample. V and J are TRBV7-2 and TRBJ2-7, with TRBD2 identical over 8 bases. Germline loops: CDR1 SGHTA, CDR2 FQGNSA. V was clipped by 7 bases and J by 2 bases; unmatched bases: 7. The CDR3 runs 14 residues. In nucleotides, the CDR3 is TGTACCAGCACAAAACCGGGAGGGACCTACGAGCAGTACTTC. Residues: CTSTKPGGTYEQYF.

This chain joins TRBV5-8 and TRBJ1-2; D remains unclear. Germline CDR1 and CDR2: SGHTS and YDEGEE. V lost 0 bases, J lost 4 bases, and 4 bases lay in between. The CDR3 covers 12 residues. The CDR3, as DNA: TGTGCCAGCAGCTTGGGGGTCTATGGCTACACCTTC. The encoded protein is CASSLGVYGYTF.

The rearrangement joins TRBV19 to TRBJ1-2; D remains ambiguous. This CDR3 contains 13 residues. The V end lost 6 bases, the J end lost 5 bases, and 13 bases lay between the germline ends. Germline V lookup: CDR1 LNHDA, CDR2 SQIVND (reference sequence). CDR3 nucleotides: TGTGCCAGTAGAAGTTCAACGCGGTATGGCTACACCTTC. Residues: CASRSSTRYGYTF.

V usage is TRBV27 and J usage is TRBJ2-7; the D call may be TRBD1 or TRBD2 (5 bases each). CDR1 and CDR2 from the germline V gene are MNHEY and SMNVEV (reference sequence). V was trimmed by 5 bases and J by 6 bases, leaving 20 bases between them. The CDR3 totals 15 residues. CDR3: CASSPLDQPRGEQYF. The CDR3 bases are TGTGCCAGCAGTCCCCTGGACCAGCCGAGGGGCGAGCAGTACTTC.

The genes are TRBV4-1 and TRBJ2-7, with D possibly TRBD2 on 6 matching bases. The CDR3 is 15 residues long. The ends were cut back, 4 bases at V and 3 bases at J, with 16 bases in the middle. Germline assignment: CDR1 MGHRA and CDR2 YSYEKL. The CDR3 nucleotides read TGCGCCAGCAGCCCGAGCGGGCAGGGACTCTACGAGCAGTACTTC. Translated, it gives CASSPSGQGLYEQYF.